One and the same sample provided the 13 T cell receptor beta chains below, sequenced in a study of cytomegalovirus exposure and HLA in healthy donors. The PCR employed 60 Vbeta primers together with 13 Jbeta primers. Method: immunoSEQ multiplex PCR; TCRdb's copy keeps in-frame clones and lacks some. The top ten hold 1% to 1.5% of the sample, which has some 140,000 clones, about three quarters seen once. The sample comprised PBMCs. The receptor source for this set is a male donor in good health and CMV-seropositive.

This chain uses TRBV15 with TRBJ2-2; TRBD1 matches at 10 bases. The CDR3 covers 15 residues. With V trimmed by 3 bases and J by 5 bases, 3 bases remained unmatched. CDR1 and CDR2 from the germline V gene are LNHNV and YYDKDF (reference sequence). As DNA, the CDR3 is TGTGCCACCAGCAGGGGGACAGGGGAAACCGGGGAGCTGTTTTTT. It translates to CATSRGTGETGELFF.

The V gene is TRBV28, the J gene TRBJ2-7, with TRBD2 identical over 12 bases. This CDR3 is 15 amino acids long. Germline CDR1 MDHEN, CDR2 SYDVKM. J was trimmed by 7 bases and V by 3 bases; bases with no gene match: 7. The CDR3 here is CASSFLAGGPWEQYF. CDR3 nucleotide sequence: TGTGCCAGCAGTTTCCTAGCGGGAGGGCCGTGGGAGCAGTACTTC. Full variable domain (remainder filled in from reference TRBV28 and TRBJ2-7): DVKVTQSSRYLVKRTGEKVFLECVQDMDHENMFWYRQDPGLGLRLIYFSYDVKMKEKGDIPEGYSVSREKKERFSLILESASTNQTSMYLCASSFLAGGPWEQYFGPGTRLTVT.

This clone was recorded once. At one of its ends the junction is not consistent with the germline gene, which may arise from a read error. The chain combines TRBV7-9 with TRBJ2-6; D may be TRBD2 (7 bases). This CDR3 is built from 17 residues. CDR1 SEHNR and CDR2 FQNEAQ come from the germline V gene (reference sequence). DNA for the CDR3: TGTTCCAGCACCCGAGGGGGGGGGAGCCCCGGGGCCAACGTCCTGACTTTC. It is translated as CSSTRGGGSPGANVLTF.

CDR3 in DNA: TGTGCCAGCAGCTTAACGGAGTCTAGCGGGCAAGGATCCTACGAGCAGTACTTC. This translates into CASSLTESSGQGSYEQYF. This chain connects TRBV11-2 to TRBJ2-7, with 8 nucleotides matching TRBD2. There are 18 residues in the CDR3. CDR1 and CDR2 from the germline V gene are SGHAT and FQNNGV. V lost 2 bases to trimming and J lost 1 base; unmatched junction nucleotides: 13.

As concerns this clone: Its ends do not fully match the called genes, so a read error is possible. The same CDR3 arises from other DNA sequences in this sample as well. The V gene is TRBV7-8, the J gene TRBJ1-4; TRBD1 matches at 12 bases. The CDR3 consists of 17 residues. From germline, CDR1 is SGHVS and CDR2 FQNEAQ. CDR3 DNA sequence: TGCGCCAGCAGCCCCACCCGGGACAGGGGGCAAAGGGAAAAACTGTTTTTT. Translated: CASSPTRDRGQREKLFF. The whole variable domain, filled in from reference TRBV7-8 and TRBJ1-4, reads GAGVSQSPRYKVAKRGQDVALRCDPISGHVSLFWYQQALGQGPEFLTYFQNEAQLDKSGLPSDRFFAERPEGSVSTLKIQRTQQEDSAVYLCASSPTRDRGQREKLFFGSGTQLSVL.

This clone was counted only a few times. The CDR3 DNA reads as TGTGCCAGCAGCTTTAGGGCTAGCGGGAGTACAGATACGCAGTATTTT. Its translation: CASSFRASGSTDTQYF. This chain joins TRBV5-6 and TRBJ2-3; 10 bases align to TRBD2. Trimming at V came to 2 bases and at J to 3 bases, leaving 6 bases not matched to a gene. The germline CDR1 and CDR2 sequences are SGHDT and YYEEEE. There are 16 residues in the CDR3.

Comments on this clone: In the same sample, other DNA sequences code for this CDR3. This chain connects TRBV4-2 to TRBJ2-1, with 11 bases matching TRBD2. CDR1 and CDR2 (germline): LGHNA, YNFKEQ. V dropped 10 bases and J dropped 4; count of bases not matched to a gene: 15. This CDR3 comprises 17 residues. The CDR3 nucleotides read TGTGCCACGGATGTGGGGCTAGCGGGAGGAGGTTACAATGAGCAGTTCTTC. It encodes CATDVGLAGGGYNEQFF.

In this sample, this clone turned up once. The gene calls are TRBV5-1 and TRBJ2-2; no clear D. Trimming removed 2 bases at V and 10 bases at J, with 24 bases between. The CDR3 totals 17 residues. The V gene's germline CDR1 is SGHRS and CDR2 YFSETQ. The CDR3 DNA reads as TGCGCCAGCAGCTTAAGAGAAAGCACCCATCTATTTAAGGAGCTGTTTTTT. Its translation: CASSLRESTHLFKELFF.

The chain employs TRBV5-1 and TRBJ2-5; TRBD1 matches 7 bases. J lost 3 bases, V lost 4 bases, and 6 bases had no gene match. Germline-derived CDR1 and CDR2 are SGHRS and YFSETQ. This CDR3 spans 14 amino acids. This chain's CDR3 is CASSIPGTEETQYF. CDR3 nucleotide sequence: TGCGCCAGCAGCATACCCGGGACAGAAGAGACCCAGTACTTC.

The chain uses TRBV6-4 and TRBJ2-1; 9 nucleotides agree with TRBD2. With V trimmed by 6 bases and J by 5 bases, 14 bases remained unmatched. The CDR3 loop spans 17 amino acids. Germline-derived CDR1 and CDR2 are MRHNA and SNTAGT. In DNA form, the CDR3 reads TGTGCCAGCAGCCCACATCTAGCGGGGAACGGAAACAATGAGCAGTTCTTC. Amino acid sequence: CASSPHLAGNGNNEQFF.

The V and J genes are TRBV9 and TRBJ2-3, with D maybe TRBD1 (5 bases). V dropped 3 bases and J dropped 0 bases, with 8 bases sitting between them. Germline CDR1 and CDR2: SGDLS and YYNGEE. CDR3 length: 14 amino acids. The CDR3 spells CASSATGSTDTQYF. In DNA form, the CDR3 reads TGTGCCAGCAGCGCTACAGGAAGCACAGATACGCAGTATTTT.

The V gene is TRBV6-1, the J gene TRBJ1-1; weak D call: TRBD1 (5 bases). The V end lost 1 base, the J end lost 6 bases, and 12 bases lay between the germline ends. The germline V gene encodes CDR1 MNHNS and CDR2 SASEGT. CDR3 length: 14 amino acids. The CDR3 DNA reads TGTGCCAGCAGTGAAGAGGGTAGGGGATCTGAAGCTTTCTTT. This codes for CASSEEGRGSEAFF.

The chain employs TRBV23-1 and TRBJ1-2; 7 positions match TRBD1. TRBV23-1 qualifies as an ORF whose function is uncertain. V shed 6 bases and J 0 bases; nucleotides not matched to a gene: 4. The CDR3 sequence is 14 residues long. CDR3: CASSLDRPNYGYTF. The CDR3 region has the DNA TGCGCCAGCAGCCTGGACAGGCCTAACTATGGCTACACCTTC.